This T cell receptor beta chain was recorded in a study of blood T cell repertoires in COVID-19. Study details: Samples came from the United States, Italy and Spain, spanning acute and convalescent COVID-19. PBMCs, B-cell-depleted T cells, or T cells provided the cDNA or gDNA that made up the material.

CDR1 KGHSH and CDR2 LQKENI come from the germline V gene. Unmatched junction bases numbered 10, after V lost 6 bases and J lost 6 bases. This CDR3 has 15 amino acids. A few counts support this clone. In the original processing: Amplification with reference gene primers provided the estimates of nucleated cell counts. Profiled with immunoSEQ multiplex PCR; TCRdb holds only in-frame clones, not every one. The D gene and trimming were derived from the DNA, and the V and J assignments and clone size from that table. Counted here are some 110,000 clones, 70% to 80% occurring once; the ten biggest clones make up less than 1%.

The genes are TRBV18 and TRBJ2-3; 9 bases line up with TRBD2. This clonotype was sampled from a human donor with acute or convalescent COVID-19. The donor label of this sample is uncertain. Sequenced material: peripheral blood. The CDR3 DNA reads as TGTGCCAGCTCCCTTCTAGCGGGAAAGACCGATACGCAGTATTTT. It encodes CASSLLAGKTDTQYF.